This record looks at one T cell receptor beta chain sequence and its context. The data derive from a study of blood T cells in healthy people across ages. This CDR3 is 16 amino acids long. Germline assignment: CDR1 DFQATT and CDR2 SNEGSKA (reference sequence). Unmatched junction bases numbered 9, after V lost 5 bases and J lost 4 bases. Next came a second PCR, run for about 7 to 12 cycles, which used a sample-barcoded 5' primer along with a J-beta primer mix. Carrying 12 random nucleotides, a template-switch adaptor labeled each individual cDNA molecule. TCRdb recomputed calls from the 5' RACE reads with MiXCR, one row per CDR3 protein. The sample records hundreds of thousands of distinct CDR3 sequences, roughly 64% being singletons.

Specimen: blood. This sequence joins TRBV20-1 and TRBJ2-1; 12 bases are a match to TRBD2. The sequence derives from a man aged 30 to 45 in good health. CDR3 amino acids: CSAYPPTSGRYNEQFF. CDR3 in DNA: TGCAGTGCTTACCCTCCGACTAGCGGGAGATACAATGAGCAGTTCTTC.